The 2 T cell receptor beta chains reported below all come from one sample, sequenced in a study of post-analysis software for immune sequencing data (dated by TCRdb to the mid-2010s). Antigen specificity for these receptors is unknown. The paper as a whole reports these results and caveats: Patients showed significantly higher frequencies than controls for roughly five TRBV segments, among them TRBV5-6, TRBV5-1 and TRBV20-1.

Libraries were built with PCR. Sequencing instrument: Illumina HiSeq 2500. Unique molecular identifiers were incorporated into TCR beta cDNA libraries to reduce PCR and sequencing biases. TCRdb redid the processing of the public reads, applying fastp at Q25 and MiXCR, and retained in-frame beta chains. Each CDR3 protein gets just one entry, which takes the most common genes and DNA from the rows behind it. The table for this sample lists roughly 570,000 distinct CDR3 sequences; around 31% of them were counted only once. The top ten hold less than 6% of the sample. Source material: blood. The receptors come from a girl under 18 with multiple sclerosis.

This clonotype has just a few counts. CDR3 amino acids: CASSLGEHSQETQYF. In DNA, the CDR3 is TGCGCCAGCAGCCTAGGGGAGCACTCACAAGAGACCCAGTACTTC. The chain employs TRBV4-1 and TRBJ2-5; either TRBD1 or TRBD2 may supply D (5 bases each). Germline V lookup: CDR1 MGHRA, CDR2 YSYEKL. Trimming took 4 bases from V and 2 from J, leaving 14 bases between them. The CDR3 has 15 residues.

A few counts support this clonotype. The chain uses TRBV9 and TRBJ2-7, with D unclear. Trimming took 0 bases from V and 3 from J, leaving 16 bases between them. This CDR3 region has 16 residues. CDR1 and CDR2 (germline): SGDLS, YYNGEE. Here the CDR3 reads CASSVGNGLKGYEQYF. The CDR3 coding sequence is TGTGCCAGCAGCGTAGGCAACGGCCTAAAAGGCTACGAGCAGTACTTC.